One and the same sample provided the 30 T cell receptor beta chains below, sequenced in a study of T cells in Graves' hyperthyroidism and ophthalmopathy. RNA transcripts gave rise to amplified TCR beta CDR3 regions. The study used the HTBI primer set for a first-round RT-PCR of the TCR CDR3. Each CDR3 protein is one row after TCRdb ran MiXCR on the multiplex PCR reads. The sample lists roughly 170,000 distinct CDR3 sequences, 9.4% seen once, with 22% in the top ten. The sequencing sample was made of blood. The receptors shown here come from a woman between 18 and 29 years old with Graves' hyperthyroidism that later progressed to Graves' ophthalmopathy.

This clonotype was seen many times. CDR3 sequence reads: CASTAWGPNTEAFF. The CDR3 coding sequence is TGTGCCAGCACCGCATGGGGCCCGAACACTGAAGCTTTCTTT. V and J are TRBV6-1 and TRBJ1-1; TRBD1 might be the D (5 bases). Trimming stripped 7 bases from V and 1 base from J, with 13 bases between. The length of the CDR3 is 14 residues. Germline-derived CDR1 and CDR2 are MNHNS and SASEGT.

The gene calls are TRBV2 and TRBJ2-7, with 10 bases lining up with TRBD1. The CDR3 contains 15 residues. Germline lookup yields CDR1 SNHLY and CDR2 FYNNEI. With V trimmed by 6 bases and J by 7 bases, 12 bases remained unmatched. The CDR3 DNA reads as TGTGCCAGCAGGTGGGGGGGGACAGGGGTCCGTGAGCAGTACTTC. It is translated as CASRWGGTGVREQYF.

The rearrangement links TRBV19 to TRBJ2-1, with 11 bases fitting TRBD2. V was clipped by 1 base and J by 6 bases; unmatched bases: 5. The CDR3 runs to 16 residues. CDR1 LNHDA and CDR2 SQIVND come from the germline V gene (reference sequence). In DNA, the CDR3 is TGTGCCAGTAGTATAGTTGGGACTAGCGGAGTCAATGAGCAGTTCTTC. Translation gives CASSIVGTSGVNEQFF.

The chain has TRBV19 and TRBJ1-5, with D possibly TRBD1 on 6 matching bases. The CDR3 runs to 17 residues. With 4 bases removed from V and 4 bases from J, the gap between germline ends came to 20 bases. Germline V gives CDR1 LNHDA, CDR2 SQIVND (reference sequence). For the CDR3, the DNA is TGTGCCAGTAGTAGACCCACAGGGCTGGAAGTAAATCAGCCCCAGCATTTT. Translation gives CASSRPTGLEVNQPQHF.

At least ten counts were recorded for this clonotype. The rearrangement links TRBV10-3 to TRBJ2-7; D ambiguous. The CDR3 runs 13 residues. From germline, CDR1 is ENHRY and CDR2 SYGVKD. V shed 0 bases and J shed 0 bases, with 3 bases lying between them. CDR3 loop: CAISESLSYEQYF. The CDR3 coding sequence is TGTGCCATCAGTGAGTCCCTCTCCTACGAGCAGTACTTC.

In its sample, this clonotype was seen many times. This chain connects TRBV20-1 to TRBJ1-5, with D possibly TRBD1 on 6 matching bases. Germline V lookup: CDR1 DFQATT, CDR2 SNEGSKA (reference sequence). CDR3 length: 19 amino acids. V lost 0 bases to trimming and J lost 7 bases, with 28 bases between them. The CDR3 protein is CSARDNLGGDRKKGQPQHF. For the CDR3, the DNA is TGCAGTGCTAGAGATAATTTAGGGGGAGACAGGAAGAAGGGACAGCCCCAGCATTTT.

This clonotype was seen many times. V and J are TRBV20-1 and TRBJ1-2, with TRBD1 matching 10 bases. J gave up 2 bases and V 3 bases, and 9 bases lay outside the gene matches. Germline V CDR1 and CDR2: DFQATT, SNEGSKA (reference sequence). CDR3 length: 16 amino acids. This CDR3 reads CSASWDRGWGNYGYTF. DNA for the CDR3: TGCAGTGCTAGTTGGGACAGGGGTTGGGGGAACTATGGCTACACCTTC.

This clonotype was counted at least ten times. This rearrangement joins TRBV6-1 to TRBJ2-7, with TRBD1 matching over 9 bases. V lost 7 bases to trimming and J lost 3 bases; unmatched junction nucleotides: 4. The CDR3 length is 13 residues. CDR1 and CDR2 (germline): MNHNS, SASEGT. The CDR3 sequence: CASIGQGSYEQYF. CDR3 DNA: TGTGCCAGCATTGGACAGGGGAGCTACGAGCAGTACTTC.

The table lists this clonotype with a few counts. This chain links TRBV15 with TRBJ2-5; 8 bases agree with TRBD1. The V gene end was trimmed by 2 bases and the J gene end by 4 bases; junction bases not matched to a gene: 9. Per germline, CDR1 LNHNV and CDR2 YYDKDF (reference sequence). CDR3 length: 16 residues. The CDR3: CATSRFGQGARETQYF. The CDR3 DNA sequence: TGTGCCACCAGCAGATTTGGACAGGGAGCGCGAGAGACCCAGTACTTC.

This clonotype was detected ten times or more. V and J are TRBV6-1 and TRBJ2-7; unclear D gene. Deletions cut 5 bases from V and 7 bases from J, with 12 bases between. The CDR3 runs 12 residues. Germline CDR1 and CDR2: MNHNS and SASEGT. The DNA for the CDR3 is TGTGCCAGCAGTTTCGGGTTGGGGGAGCAGTACTTC. Protein: CASSFGLGEQYF.

Many counts were recorded for this clonotype. V usage is TRBV7-2 and J usage is TRBJ1-6; D gene uncertain. Germline assignment: CDR1 SGHTA and CDR2 FQGNSA. Trimming took off 3 bases at V and 5 bases at J, with 11 bases between the two ends. This CDR3 spans 15 amino acids. CDR3 loop: CASSFVQMDNSPLHF. As DNA, the CDR3 is TGTGCCAGCAGCTTTGTACAAATGGATAATTCACCCCTCCACTTT.

This clonotype was counted at least ten times. This chain uses TRBV15 with TRBJ2-5; D might be TRBD2 (6 bases). Germline assignment: CDR1 LNHNV and CDR2 YYDKDF (reference sequence). This CDR3 is built from 13 residues. V was cut by 6 bases and J by 4 bases, with 12 bases left in between. The CDR3 DNA reads TGTGCCACCAGTTGGGGGACTGGAGAGACCCAGTACTTC. Its protein is CATSWGTGETQYF.

This clonotype was recorded at least ten times. The V call is TRBV12-3 or TRBV12-4, the J call TRBJ1-6; a weak D match, TRBD1 (5 bases). Between the trimmed V and J ends, which lost 3 bases and 7 bases, there was a span of 10 bases. The CDR3 length is 14 residues. The CDR3 here is CASSLEKGNSPLHF. In DNA, the CDR3 is TGTGCCAGCAGTTTGGAAAAGGGGAATTCACCCCTCCACTTT.

This clonotype showed up many times. The chain is built from TRBV30 and TRBJ2-7; 9 bases are a match to TRBD2. J was trimmed by 6 bases and V by 4 bases; bases with no gene match: 7. The CDR3 is 13 residues long. Germline V CDR1 and CDR2: GTSNPN, SVGIG (reference sequence). The CDR3 coding sequence is TGTGCCTGGACCCCCCCAGCGGGGGGCGAGCAGTACTTC. Amino acids: CAWTPPAGGEQYF.

This clonotype was counted many times. The V gene is TRBV20-1, the J gene TRBJ2-3; 9 bases agree with TRBD2. The CDR3 is made up of 14 amino acids. Germline V CDR1 and CDR2: DFQATT, SNEGSKA (reference sequence). J lost 4 bases, V lost 2 bases, and 4 bases had no gene match. CDR3: CSARRAGGSDTQYF. CDR3 DNA: TGCAGTGCTAGAAGAGCGGGGGGATCAGATACGCAGTATTTT.

This clonotype was detected ten times or more. J is TRBJ1-1 and V is TRBV29-1; 7 bases line up with TRBD1. Germline V lookup: CDR1 SQVTM, CDR2 ANQGSEA. V was clipped by 5 bases and J by 0 bases; unmatched bases: 9. The CDR3 contains 15 residues. This chain's CDR3 is CSVFPGDRMNTEAFF. CDR3 DNA sequence: TGCAGCGTTTTTCCGGGGGACAGAATGAACACTGAAGCTTTCTTT.

This clonotype came up many times. This chain uses TRBV2 with TRBJ2-3; 7 bases line up with TRBD1. CDR3 length: 12 residues. Germline V gives CDR1 SNHLY, CDR2 FYNNEI. Germline trimming cut 3 bases from V and 7 bases from J; bases unmatched to any gene: 1. CDR3 nucleotides: TGTGCCAGCAGTGACAGGGGGAATACGCAGTATTTT. Translation: CASSDRGNTQYF.

This clonotype was seen a few times. The junction and the germline gene differ at one end; a read error may be behind it. The chain carries TRBV27 and TRBJ1-4; perhaps TRBD1 as D (6 bases). Germline V gives CDR1 MNHEY, CDR2 SMNVEV (reference sequence). The CDR3 is made up of 16 amino acids. The CDR3 loop is CASSEGSGTPNKKLFF. In DNA form, the CDR3 reads TGTGCCAGCAGTGAGGGGTCAGGGACACCTAATAAAAAACTGTTTTTT.

The chain recombines TRBV6-1 with TRBJ2-7; D is ambiguous. The germline gives CDR1 MNHNS, CDR2 SASEGT. V lost 6 bases and J 3 bases, leaving 18 bases between the germline ends. The CDR3 totals 15 residues. The CDR3 DNA is TGTGCCAGCAGCCACGAAGGGCGGACCAACTACGAGCAGTACTTC. Amino acid sequence: CASSHEGRTNYEQYF.

Ten or more counts support this clonotype. The V and J genes are TRBV5-1 and TRBJ1-1, with 8 bases lining up with TRBD1. Germline values: CDR1 SGHRS, CDR2 YFSETQ. Trimming at V came to 4 bases and at J to 3 bases, leaving 8 bases not matched to a gene. The CDR3 contains 15 residues. For the CDR3, the DNA is TGCGCCAGCAGCAGAATGGACAGGGTCGACACTGAAGCTTTCTTT. Translated: CASSRMDRVDTEAFF.

With regard to this clonotype: Possible read error: a much larger clone is one base away. V gene TRBV28 combines with J gene TRBJ2-2, with 7 bases that match TRBD1. CDR3 length: 14 amino acids. Germline V gives CDR1 MDHEN, CDR2 SYDVKM. Germline trimming cut 11 bases from V and 6 bases from J; bases unmatched to any gene: 12. For the CDR3, the DNA is TGTGCCGGCATGGAACAGGGGAAGGCCGGGGAGCTGTTTTTT. The encoded protein is CAGMEQGKAGELFF.

At least ten counts were recorded for this clonotype. The rearrangement links TRBV20-1 to TRBJ2-7; 9 bases are shared with TRBD2. Per the germline V gene, CDR1 is DFQATT and CDR2 is SNEGSKA (reference sequence). J was trimmed by 4 bases and V by 0 bases; bases with no gene match: 4. CDR3 length: 14 residues. The CDR3 is CSARDKSGRYEQYF. CDR3 DNA sequence: TGCAGTGCTAGAGATAAAAGCGGGAGGTACGAGCAGTACTTC.

This clonotype was counted many times. J is TRBJ1-4 and V is TRBV7-9, with D tentatively TRBD1 (5 bases). Trimming pared 5 bases from V and 3 bases from J, leaving 10 bases between. The CDR3 loop spans 14 amino acids. The germline gives CDR1 SEHNR, CDR2 FQNEAQ (reference sequence). CDR3 coding DNA: TGTGCCAGCAGCCCAGGGAGGTCTAATGAAAAACTGTTTTTT. This sequence encodes CASSPGRSNEKLFF.

This clonotype was seen many times. J is TRBJ1-1 and V is TRBV7-2; D call uncertain. Trimming cost V 0 bases and J 4 bases, with 12 bases left between them. This CDR3 region has 15 residues. Germline loops: CDR1 SGHTA, CDR2 FQGNSA. DNA for the CDR3: TGTGCCAGCAGCTTAGCGGCTGCCTTGCGCACTGAAGCTTTCTTT. This codes for CASSLAAALRTEAFF.

The rearrangement joins TRBV4-2 to TRBJ2-2, with a weak D call TRBD1 (6 bases). The germline V and J ends were trimmed by 3 bases and 6 bases, with 17 bases remaining between them. CDR1 and CDR2 (germline): LGHNA, YNFKEQ. The CDR3 spans 16 residues. CDR3 protein: CASSQEAGTHPGELFF. The CDR3, as DNA: TGTGCCAGCAGCCAGGAGGCCGGGACACATCCCGGGGAGCTGTTTTTT.

This clonotype has at least ten counts. This chain links TRBV30 with TRBJ1-1; TRBD1 agrees at 8 bases. The trim removed 3 bases at V and 5 bases at J, leaving 11 bases unmatched. Germline V gives CDR1 GTSNPN, CDR2 SVGIG (reference sequence). CDR3 size: 15 residues. DNA of the CDR3: TGTGCCTGGAGCACAGGACAGGGAGTAAGGACTGAAGCTTTCTTT. Translation gives CAWSTGQGVRTEAFF.

This clonotype was picked up many times. V gene TRBV6-6 combines with J gene TRBJ2-7; TRBD2 matches at 8 bases. The CDR3 extends over 14 amino acids. Per germline, CDR1 MNHNY and CDR2 SVGAGI (reference sequence). V lost 2 bases and J lost 6; bases outside the gene matches: 6. The CDR3 loop is CASSYRGGAVEQYF. CDR3 coding DNA: TGTGCCAGCAGTTACCGGGGGGGGGCTGTCGAGCAGTACTTC.

At least ten counts were recorded for this clonotype. The V gene is TRBV3-1, the J gene TRBJ2-7; 11 bases align to TRBD2. V was pared by 2 bases and J by 4 bases, with 4 bases of the junction left unmatched. Germline V gene lookup returns CDR1 LGHDT and CDR2 YNNKEL (reference sequence). The CDR3 has 15 residues. In nucleotides, the CDR3 is TGTGCCAGCAGCCAATCGACTAGCGGGATATACGAGCAGTACTTC. Its translation: CASSQSTSGIYEQYF.

This clonotype showed up many times. V usage is TRBV25-1 and J usage is TRBJ2-3, with 7 bases fitting TRBD1. Trimming removed 4 bases from V and 2 bases from J; junction bases left unmatched: 3. The CDR3 extends over 14 amino acids. Germline V gene sequence: CDR1 MGHDK, CDR2 SYGVNS. The CDR3 sequence: CASSGDSLTDTQYF. CDR3 bases: TGTGCCAGCAGTGGGGACAGCCTCACAGATACGCAGTATTTT.

This clonotype was detected many times. The chain recombines TRBV6-1 with TRBJ2-3; 14 positions agree with TRBD2. Per the germline V gene, CDR1 is MNHNS and CDR2 is SASEGT. The CDR3 covers 15 residues. The V gene end was trimmed by 7 bases and the J gene end by 2 bases; junction bases not matched to a gene: 2. CDR3 in DNA: TGTGCCAGCAAGGGACTAGCGGGGGACACAGATACGCAGTATTTT. It specifies CASKGLAGDTDTQYF.